In this sample, the clone carrying this T cell receptor (beta chain) turned up many times. Its antigen is unknown. V lost 6 bases and J lost 2; bases outside the gene matches: 6. CDR1 and CDR2 from the germline V gene are SGHTA and FQGTGA. The CDR3 contains 15 residues. Quantitative barcoded 5'-RACE was used to prepare TCR beta libraries. TCRdb fed the 5' RACE reads into MiXCR, producing one record per CDR3 protein. The sample carries approximately 220,000 distinct CDR3 sequences, over 9.5% recorded once. These data belong to a study of CD8 T cells in ankylosing spondylitis. Study-wide findings and caveats: Significant enrichment of disease-linked clones was reportedly seen in matched ankylosing spondylitis synovial fluid. Some motif variants had been reported before (in reactive arthritis synovial fluid and blood). For ankylosing spondylitis blood, a TCR beta motif of eight or nine highly homologous variants appeared characteristic.

Material for sequencing was blood, either unsorted or a sorted T cell fraction (not recorded which). This chain uses TRBV7-3 with TRBJ2-7, with TRBD2 identical over 11 bases. This clonotype originated in a male donor with ankylosing spondylitis or in good health (not recorded which). The CDR3 protein is CASRLAGGLAYEQYF. CDR3 DNA: TGTGCCAGCAGGCTAGCGGGGGGTCTTGCCTACGAGCAGTACTTC.